Sequencing of this TCR beta chain was carried out in a study of blood T cell repertoires in COVID-19. The wider study: Italy, Spain and the United States were the sources of the convalescent and acute COVID-19 samples.

This CDR3 spans 19 amino acids. V dropped 4 bases and J dropped 0; count of bases not matched to a gene: 6. Germline V gene sequence: CDR1 KGHDR, CDR2 SFDVKD. The assay was immunoSEQ multiplex PCR, and TCRdb's table has in-frame clones only and misses some. The sample holds fewer than 450,000 clones, about 88% seen once. This clone was observed a handful of times. This sample includes further DNA sequences coding for the same CDR3. The V gene is TRBV24-1, the J gene TRBJ2-1; 15 bases map to TRBD2. The material sequenced was PBMCs or T cells enriched from blood (not recorded which). The TCR originated in a woman aged 30 to 39 who had recovered from COVID-19. The CDR3 nucleotides read TGTGCCACCAGTGACCCGGGACTAGCGGGGGGAAGCTCCTACAATGAGCAGTTCTTC. Its translation: CATSDPGLAGGSSYNEQFF.